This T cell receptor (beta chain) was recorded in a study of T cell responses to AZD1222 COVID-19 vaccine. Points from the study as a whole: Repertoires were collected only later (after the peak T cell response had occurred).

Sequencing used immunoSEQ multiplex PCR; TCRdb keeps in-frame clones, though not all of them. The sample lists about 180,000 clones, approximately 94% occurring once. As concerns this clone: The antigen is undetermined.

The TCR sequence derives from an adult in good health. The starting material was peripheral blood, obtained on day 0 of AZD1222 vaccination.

CDR3 sequence (DNA): TGTGCCAGTAGTACAGGGGGGACCTCCTACAATGAGCAGTTCTTC. Translating gives CASSTGGTSYNEQFF. J is TRBJ2-1 and V is TRBV19; perhaps TRBD1 as D (7 bases). CDR3 length: 15 residues. Germline V lookup: CDR1 LNHDA, CDR2 SQIVND (reference sequence). Between the trimmed V and J ends, which lost 4 bases and 0 bases, there was a span of 10 bases.